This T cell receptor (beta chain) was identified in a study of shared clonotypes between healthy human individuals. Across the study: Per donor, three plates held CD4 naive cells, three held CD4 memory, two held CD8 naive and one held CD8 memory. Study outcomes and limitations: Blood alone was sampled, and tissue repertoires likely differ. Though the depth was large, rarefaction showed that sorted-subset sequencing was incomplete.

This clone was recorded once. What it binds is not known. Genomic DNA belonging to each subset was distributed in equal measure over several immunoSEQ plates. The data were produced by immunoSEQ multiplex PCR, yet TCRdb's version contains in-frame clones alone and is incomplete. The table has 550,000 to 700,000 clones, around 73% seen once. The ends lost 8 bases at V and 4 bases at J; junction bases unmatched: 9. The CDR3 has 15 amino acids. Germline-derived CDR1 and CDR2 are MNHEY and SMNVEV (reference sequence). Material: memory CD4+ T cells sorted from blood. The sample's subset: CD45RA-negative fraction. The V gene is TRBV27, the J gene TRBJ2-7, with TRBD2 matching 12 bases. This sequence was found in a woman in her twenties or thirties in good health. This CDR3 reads CASSGLAGGQYEQYF. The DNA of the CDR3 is TGTGCCAGCTCTGGGCTAGCGGGAGGGCAATACGAGCAGTACTTC.